Listed below are T cell receptor beta chains from one sample, sequenced in a study of blood T cell repertoires in COVID-19. Using immunoSEQ multiplex PCR, the repertoire was profiled, and TCRdb retains in-frame clones only, with some absent. This sample yields about 260,000 clones, of which roughly 90% are seen a single time; around 11% belongs to the top ten. Sequenced: peripheral blood. These receptors originate from a woman under 40 with COVID-19, enrolled during active disease. The CDR3 runs from the conserved cysteine through the conserved F or W. The D gene is left open where the match is weak. Some rows have no size entry. The others give once, few or many, or a class for an expanded clone.

CDR3 length | D gene | clone size | J gene | V gene | CDR3 DNA | CDR3 protein
14 | TRBD1 | - | TRBJ1-2 | TRBV6-2/TRBV6-3 | TGTGCCAGCAGTGGCGACAGGGTTGGAGTTGGCTACACCTTC | CASSGDRVGVGYTF
16 | TRBD2 | - | TRBJ2-1 | TRBV6-2/TRBV6-3 | TGTGCCAGCAGTTACTCAATCGGGAGGGTCTACAATGAGCAGTTCTTC | CASSYSIGRVYNEQFF
17 | - | - | TRBJ1-5 | TRBV28 | TGTGCCAGCGCCTTCAGGGACAATCTCCTGGGCAATCAGCCCCAGCATTTT | CASAFRDNLLGNQPQHF
15 | - | - | TRBJ2-1 | TRBV18 | TGTGCCAGCTCCCGAGACTCGTCCACCTACAATGAGCAGTTCTTC | CASSRDSSTYNEQFF
15 | TRBD1 | - | TRBJ1-4 | TRBV28 | TGTGCCAGCAGTTCGGGACAGGAAGGTTGGGAAAAACTGTTTTTT | CASSSGQEGWEKLFF
12 | TRBD2 | - | TRBJ2-7 | TRBV5-4 | TGTGCCAGCAGCTCTGCTACGGGAGGGCAGTACTTC | CASSSATGGQYF
13 | TRBD1 | once | TRBJ1-4 | TRBV12-3/TRBV12-4 | TGTGCCAGCAGTGACAGGGTGGAAGAAAAACTGTTTTTT | CASSDRVEEKLFF
14 | TRBD1 | few | TRBJ1-1 | TRBV28 | TGTGCCAGCACCCGGACAGGGCCGGGCACTGAAGCTTTCTTT | CASTRTGPGTEAFF
15 | - | once | TRBJ1-2 | TRBV7-8 | TGTGCCAGCAGCTTAGTCGCAGGGACTGGCTATGGCTACACCTTC | CASSLVAGTGYGYTF
17 | - | few | TRBJ1-2 | TRBV7-9 | TGTGCCAGCAGCTCCGTGGCAGGGATACAGCCTAACTATGGCTACACCTTC | CASSSVAGIQPNYGYTF
12 | TRBD2 | - | TRBJ2-5 | TRBV7-9 | TGTGCCAGCAGCTTACCAGGGACTAGCGAGTACTTC | CASSLPGTSEYF